Each of the 32 T cell receptor beta chains below was sequenced from the same sample in a study of blood T cell repertoires in COVID-19. The protocol was immunoSEQ multiplex PCR, while the TCRdb copy is restricted to in-frame clones and leaves out a portion. The sample lists nearly 200,000 clones, around four fifths seen once, with about 6.9% in the top ten. Material: peripheral blood. These receptor sequences come from a human donor with acute or convalescent COVID-19. The donor label of this sample is uncertain.

The chain has TRBV5-6 and TRBJ2-2, with D maybe TRBD1 (6 bases). V gave up 3 bases and J gave up 0 bases, with 12 bases separating them. Germline lookup yields CDR1 SGHDT and CDR2 YYEEEE. This CDR3 has 16 residues. The chain's CDR3 is CASSSVGQSNTGELFF. CDR3 coding DNA: TGTGCCAGCAGCTCGGTAGGACAGTCGAACACCGGGGAGCTGTTTTTT.

This chain connects TRBV3-1 (or the pseudogene TRBV3-2) to TRBJ2-7, with 12 nucleotides matching TRBD2. V lost 4 bases, J lost 2 bases, and 0 bases stayed unmatched. The CDR3 runs 14 residues. Germline V gene sequence: CDR1 LGHDT, CDR2 YNNKEL (reference sequence). The DNA of the CDR3 is TGTGCCAGCAGCCGACTAGCGGGGGCCTACGAGCAGTACTTC. Amino acids: CASSRLAGAYEQYF.

This clone was counted a few times. The rearrangement uses TRBV6-1 and TRBJ2-7; 9 bases are shared with TRBD2. Germline V gene sequence: CDR1 MNHNS, CDR2 SASEGT. The ends lost 1 base at V and 4 bases at J; junction bases unmatched: 17. This CDR3 comprises 19 residues. The CDR3 here is CASSEEGPRAASGIYEQYF. The CDR3 DNA reads TGTGCCAGCAGTGAAGAGGGACCCAGAGCGGCTAGCGGGATTTACGAGCAGTACTTC.

This chain connects TRBV2 to TRBJ1-2; D ambiguous. The CDR3 covers 13 residues. V dropped 5 bases and J dropped 7 bases, with 14 bases sitting between them. Germline V CDR1 and CDR2: SNHLY, FYNNEI. The CDR3 here is CASSRTVGVGYTF. As DNA, the CDR3 is TGTGCCAGCAGTCGGACGGTCGGGGTTGGCTACACCTTC.

The rearrangement joins TRBV6-5 to TRBJ2-1; 9 positions match TRBD2. CDR3 length: 16 residues. With V trimmed by 4 bases and J by 1 base, 5 bases remained unmatched. Germline V gives CDR1 MNHEY, CDR2 SVGAGI. The CDR3 here is CASSSGLALSYNEQFF. The CDR3 nucleotides read TGTGCCAGCAGTTCGGGACTAGCCCTTTCCTACAATGAGCAGTTCTTC.

This sequence joins TRBV3-1 (or the pseudogene TRBV3-2) and TRBJ2-7; TRBD1 aligns across 10 bases. CDR1 is LGHDT and CDR2 is YNNKEL in the germline V gene (reference sequence). J was trimmed by 7 bases and V by 1 base; bases with no gene match: 4. The CDR3 covers 14 residues. In nucleotides, the CDR3 is TGTGCCAGCAGCCAAGGGGACAGGGGTGGGGAGCAGTACTTC. Protein sequence: CASSQGDRGGEQYF.

This chain links TRBV5-4 with TRBJ1-1, with D perhaps TRBD1 (6 bases). The length of the CDR3 is 13 residues. Between the trimmed V and J ends, which lost 0 bases and 10 bases, there was a span of 13 bases. The germline CDR1 and CDR2 sequences are SGHNT and YYREEE (reference sequence). In nucleotides, the CDR3 is TGTGCCAGCAGCTTGGCTCAGGGGCTCGGAGCTTTCTTT. This codes for CASSLAQGLGAFF. Full variable domain (remainder filled in from reference TRBV5-4 and TRBJ1-1): ETGVTQSPTHLIKTRGQQVTLRCSSQSGHNTVSWYQQALGQGPQFIFQYYREEENGRGNFPPRFSGLQFPNYSSELNVNALELDDSALYLCASSLAQGLGAFFGQGTRLTVV.

This rearrangement joins TRBV27 to TRBJ2-1, with 12 positions matching TRBD2. V shed 3 bases, J shed 1 base, and the junction held 10 bases outside the gene matches. CDR1 is MNHEY and CDR2 is SMNVEV in the germline V gene (reference sequence). The CDR3 has 19 residues. For the CDR3, the DNA is TGTGCCAGCAGTTTCGGACGTCTGACTAGCGGGAGATCCTACAATGAGCAGTTCTTC. Translating it yields CASSFGRLTSGRSYNEQFF.

The chain's CDR3 is CASSYLMEGGYTF. The CDR3 bases are TGTGCCAGCAGTTACCTCATGGAGGGTGGCTACACCTTC. The chain employs TRBV6-6 and TRBJ1-2; the D is unclear. The CDR3 spans 13 residues. Trimming pared 2 bases from V and 7 bases from J, leaving 11 bases between. Per the germline V gene, CDR1 is MNHNY and CDR2 is SVGAGI (reference sequence).

The chain recombines TRBV24-1 with TRBJ2-7; D is unclear. Trimming removed 4 bases at V and 1 base at J, with 4 bases between. The CDR3 sequence is 12 residues long. CDR1 is KGHDR, CDR2 SFDVKD, per germline. The CDR3: CATSDGSYEQYF. As DNA, the CDR3 is TGTGCCACCAGTGACGGGTCCTACGAGCAGTACTTC.

The rearrangement links TRBV5-1 to TRBJ1-6; 7 bases align to TRBD1. Germline values: CDR1 SGHRS, CDR2 YFSETQ. The CDR3 is 13 amino acids. The V segment lost 4 bases and the J segment 15 bases; nucleotides outside the gene matches: 10. CDR3 amino acids: CASSQETGQVLHF. The DNA for the CDR3 is TGCGCCAGCAGCCAGGAGACAGGGCAGGTCCTCCACTTT. Full variable domain (outside the CDR3, taken from reference TRBV5-1 and TRBJ1-6): KAGVTQTPRYLIKTRGQQVTLSCSPISGHRSVSWYQQTPGQGLQFLFEYFSETQRNKGNFPGRFSGRQFSNSRSEMNVSTLELGDSALYLCASSQETGQVLHFGNGTRLTVT.

V usage is TRBV6-5 and J usage is TRBJ1-6, with D unclear. The CDR3 totals 15 residues. Germline CDR1 is MNHEY and CDR2 is SVGAGI. Trimming removed 6 bases at V and 5 bases at J, with 14 bases between. DNA of the CDR3: TGTGCCAGCAGCCAGACTCGGGATGATAATTCACCCCTCCACTTT. Translating it yields CASSQTRDDNSPLHF.

V gene TRBV9 combines with J gene TRBJ1-3; the D is unclear. Trimming stripped 0 bases from V and 3 bases from J, with 16 bases between. The CDR3 consists of 17 residues. Germline assignment: CDR1 SGDLS and CDR2 YYNGEE. This chain's CDR3 is CASSVGRGNLGGNTIYF. The CDR3 nucleotides are TGTGCCAGCAGCGTAGGGAGAGGGAATCTTGGTGGAAACACCATATATTTT.

The chain has TRBV3-1 (or the pseudogene TRBV3-2) and TRBJ2-1; D is uncertain. CDR1 and CDR2 from the germline V gene are LGHDT and YNNKEL (reference sequence). The CDR3 is made up of 14 amino acids. V lost 3 bases to trimming and J lost 6 bases, with 12 bases between them. The CDR3 coding sequence is TGTGCCAGCAGCCACGCCGGTCCTAGCAATGAGCAGTTCTTC. Its translation: CASSHAGPSNEQFF.

CDR3 in amino acids: CASRERQGYSGNTIYF. For the CDR3, the DNA is TGTGCCAGCAGGGAACGTCAGGGATACTCTGGAAACACCATATATTTT. This chain joins TRBV7-8 and TRBJ1-3, with D possibly TRBD1 on 5 matching bases. Germline V gene sequence: CDR1 SGHVS, CDR2 FQNEAQ. The CDR3 runs 16 residues. V lost 6 bases to trimming and J lost 0 bases, with 15 bases between them.

V usage is TRBV5-1 and J usage is TRBJ2-5, with 10 bases identical to TRBD2. Germline V gene data show CDR1 as SGHRS and CDR2 as YFSETQ. V shed 6 bases and J 2 bases; nucleotides not matched to a gene: 13. The CDR3 runs to 17 residues. CDR3 DNA: TGCGCCAGCAACTCGGGTGGAGCGGGAGGGCGGCAAGAGACCCAGTACTTC. Its translation is CASNSGGAGGRQETQYF.

The chain is built from TRBV5-6 and TRBJ2-5; 9 positions agree with TRBD1. Trimming took 3 bases from V and 5 from J; bases not matched to a gene: 5. In germline, CDR1 is SGHDT, CDR2 YYEEEE. This CDR3 has 14 amino acids. CDR3 nucleotides: TGTGCCAGCAGCTCACAGGGGGCTGGGGAGACCCAGTACTTC. Encoded protein: CASSSQGAGETQYF.

This clone showed up just once. The chain is built from TRBV5-1 and TRBJ2-7; a possible D gene is TRBD1 (6 bases). Trimming removed 4 bases from V and 6 bases from J, with 14 bases in between. The germline V gene encodes CDR1 SGHRS and CDR2 YFSETQ. CDR3 length: 13 amino acids. The CDR3 loop is CASSTREQGEQYF. In DNA, the CDR3 is TGCGCCAGCAGCACGAGAGAACAGGGCGAGCAGTACTTC.

V gene TRBV6-5 combines with J gene TRBJ1-5, with TRBD1 matching over 7 bases. V lost 7 bases, J lost 2 bases, and 5 bases stayed unmatched. The CDR3 covers 14 residues. From germline, CDR1 is MNHEY and CDR2 SVGAGI. The CDR3, as DNA: TGTGCCAGCAAACAGGGGATGGGCAATCAGCCCCAGCATTTT. Translation gives CASKQGMGNQPQHF.

This sequence joins TRBV28 and TRBJ2-7, with a possible D match to TRBD2 (5 bases). V was shortened by 6 bases and J by 1 base, with 16 bases between the two germline ends. In germline, CDR1 is MDHEN, CDR2 SYDVKM. The CDR3 has 15 amino acids. CDR3 in DNA: TGTGCCAGCAGCGCTGGAGGAGCTGCTTCCTACGAGCAGTACTTC. Its protein product is CASSAGGAASYEQYF.

The gene calls are TRBV2 and TRBJ1-2, with a weak D call TRBD1 (5 bases). The germline gives CDR1 SNHLY, CDR2 FYNNEI. The length of the CDR3 is 13 residues. Trimming left V 8 bases short and J 7 bases short, with 17 bases between. The CDR3: CASESQGIGGYTF. The CDR3 DNA sequence: TGTGCCAGCGAAAGTCAGGGAATTGGTGGCTACACCTTC.

This chain links TRBV9 with TRBJ1-1; possibly TRBD1 for D (6 bases). The germline CDR1 and CDR2 sequences are SGDLS and YYNGEE. V shed 0 bases and J shed 8 bases, with 11 bases lying between them. The CDR3 covers 13 residues. CDR3 loop: CASSVVQTGEAFF. The CDR3 DNA follows: TGTGCCAGCAGCGTAGTACAAACAGGGGAAGCTTTCTTT. Together with reference TRBV9 and TRBJ1-1, the CDR3 gives the full variable domain: DSGVTQTPKHLITATGQRVTLRCSPRSGDLSVYWYQQSLDQGLQFLIQYYNGEERAKGNILERFSAQQFPDLHSELNLSSLELGDSALYFCASSVVQTGEAFFGQGTRLTVV.

This chain connects TRBV5-1 to TRBJ1-6; possible D gene TRBD1, 5 bases. V was clipped by 0 bases and J by 4 bases, with 11 bases between them. Looked up from germline, CDR1 is SGHRS and CDR2 is YFSETQ. This CDR3 is built from 16 residues. DNA of the CDR3: TGCGCCAGCAGCTTGGTAGATCAGGGTTATAATTCACCCCTCCACTTT. It yields the protein CASSLVDQGYNSPLHF.

DNA for the CDR3: TGTGCCAGCAGCCGTGGGACTAGCGGGGTTGGGGAGCAGTACTTC. Protein product: CASSRGTSGVGEQYF. This chain connects TRBV11-2 to TRBJ2-7, with 13 bases aligning to TRBD2. The CDR3 is made up of 15 amino acids. Germline trimming cut 5 bases from V and 7 bases from J; bases unmatched to any gene: 8. Germline loops: CDR1 SGHAT, CDR2 FQNNGV.

This clone showed up just once. This chain uses TRBV4-2 with TRBJ1-3, with D maybe TRBD1 (5 bases). Trimming took off 3 bases at V and 0 bases at J, with 15 bases between the two ends. The CDR3 sequence is 17 residues long. Germline lookup yields CDR1 LGHNA and CDR2 YNFKEQ. CDR3 DNA: TGTGCCAGCAGCCAGGCGCAGGGAACCTCCTCTGGAAACACCATATATTTT. Translated: CASSQAQGTSSGNTIYF.

The chain couples TRBV29-1 to TRBJ1-2; 7 bases line up with TRBD1. The CDR3 extends over 13 amino acids. Germline values: CDR1 SQVTM, CDR2 ANQGSEA. V dropped 4 bases and J dropped 4; count of bases not matched to a gene: 6. The CDR3 spells CSVGTGASYGYTF. CDR3 nucleotide sequence: TGCAGCGTTGGAACAGGGGCTAGCTATGGCTACACCTTC.

V and J are TRBV7-2 and TRBJ1-1; TRBD1 matches at 7 bases. Trimming removed 4 bases from V and 1 base from J; junction bases left unmatched: 3. The CDR3 is 14 amino acids. In germline, CDR1 is SGHTA, CDR2 FQGNSA. The CDR3 here is CASSSQGWNTEAFF. CDR3 DNA: TGTGCCAGCAGCTCACAGGGGTGGAACACTGAAGCTTTCTTT.

This chain links TRBV5-4 with TRBJ2-2; 7 bases are a match to TRBD1. Germline V gene lookup returns CDR1 SGHNT and CDR2 YYREEE (reference sequence). This CDR3 is 15 amino acids long. Trimming cost V 3 bases and J 4 bases; bases outside gene matches: 6. CDR3 coding DNA: TGTGCCAGCAGCTCACAGGGGCAGAGCACCGGGGAGCTGTTTTTT. Its protein is CASSSQGQSTGELFF. Using reference TRBV5-4 and TRBJ2-2 for the parts outside the CDR3, the full variable domain is ETGVTQSPTHLIKTRGQQVTLRCSSQSGHNTVSWYQQALGQGPQFIFQYYREEENGRGNFPPRFSGLQFPNYSSELNVNALELDDSALYLCASSSQGQSTGELFFGEGSRLTVL.

The rearrangement links TRBV7-2 to TRBJ2-2; D is perhaps TRBD1 (7 bases). Deletions cut 4 bases from V and 7 bases from J, with 16 bases between. Germline-derived CDR1 and CDR2 are SGHTA and FQGNSA. The CDR3 length is 15 residues. Here the CDR3 reads CASSSSRGTDGELFF. The DNA for the CDR3 is TGTGCCAGCAGCTCTAGCAGGGGGACTGACGGGGAGCTGTTTTTT.

As to this clone: Other DNA sequences in this specimen translate into the identical CDR3. This chain uses TRBV14 with TRBJ1-2, with 7 positions matching TRBD1. Germline V gene sequence: CDR1 SGHDN, CDR2 FVKESK. The CDR3 has 13 amino acids. J was trimmed by 4 bases and V by 4 bases; bases with no gene match: 3. CDR3: CASSPDRTYGYTF. The CDR3 nucleotides read TGTGCCAGCAGCCCGGACAGGACCTATGGCTACACCTTC.

In this sample, this clone turned up a few times. V gene TRBV30 combines with J gene TRBJ1-4, with 9 positions matching TRBD1. The CDR3 has 13 amino acids. Germline lookup yields CDR1 GTSNPN and CDR2 SVGIG (reference sequence). V was clipped by 4 bases and J by 5 bases; unmatched bases: 2. This CDR3 reads CAWTGTGNEKLFF. The CDR3 coding sequence is TGTGCCTGGACCGGGACAGGGAATGAAAAACTGTTTTTT. Based on the CDR3 plus reference TRBV30 and TRBJ1-4, the full variable domain is SQTIHQWPATLVQPVGSPLSLECTVEGTSNPNLYWYRQAAGRGLQLLFYSVGIGQISSEVPQNLSASRPQDRQFILSSKKLLLSDSGFYLCAWTGTGNEKLFFGSGTQLSVL.

The chain links TRBV5-4 to TRBJ1-3, with D possibly TRBD1 on 5 matching bases. Trimming cost V 9 bases and J 0 bases, with 16 bases left between them. CDR1 SGHNT and CDR2 YYREEE come from the germline V gene (reference sequence). This CDR3 contains 15 residues. Written as DNA, the CDR3 is TGTGCCACCGGGGGACCGGCGAGCTCTGGAAACACCATATATTTT. Encoded protein: CATGGPASSGNTIYF. Full variable domain (remainder filled in from reference TRBV5-4 and TRBJ1-3): ETGVTQSPTHLIKTRGQQVTLRCSSQSGHNTVSWYQQALGQGPQFIFQYYREEENGRGNFPPRFSGLQFPNYSSELNVNALELDDSALYLCATGGPASSGNTIYFGEGSWLTVV.